The sequence of this TCR beta chain was determined in a study of OX40 agonist ivuxolimab in advanced cancers. About the study: Treatment of patients was with ivuxolimab, an agonistic anti-OX40 (CD134) antibody.

Trimming left V 1 base short and J 5 bases short, with 8 bases between. CDR1 SGHAT and CDR2 FQNNGV come from the germline V gene. This CDR3 spans 14 amino acids. Profiling relied on immunoSEQ multiplex PCR, and the TCRdb table lists in-frame clones only, not all of them. This sample has some 44,000 clones, with 82% found just once. This specimen consisted of CD4+ or CD8+ T cells sorted from blood, obtained in a trial of the OX40 agonist ivuxolimab. The receptor was isolated from an adult with an advanced solid tumor such as melanoma, head and neck, liver or kidney cancer. The chain employs TRBV11-2 and TRBJ1-4; D is possibly TRBD1 (5 bases). CDR3 sequence (DNA): TGTGCCAGCAGCTTAGCAGGGAGCAATGAAAAACTGTTTTTT. The encoded protein is CASSLAGSNEKLFF.